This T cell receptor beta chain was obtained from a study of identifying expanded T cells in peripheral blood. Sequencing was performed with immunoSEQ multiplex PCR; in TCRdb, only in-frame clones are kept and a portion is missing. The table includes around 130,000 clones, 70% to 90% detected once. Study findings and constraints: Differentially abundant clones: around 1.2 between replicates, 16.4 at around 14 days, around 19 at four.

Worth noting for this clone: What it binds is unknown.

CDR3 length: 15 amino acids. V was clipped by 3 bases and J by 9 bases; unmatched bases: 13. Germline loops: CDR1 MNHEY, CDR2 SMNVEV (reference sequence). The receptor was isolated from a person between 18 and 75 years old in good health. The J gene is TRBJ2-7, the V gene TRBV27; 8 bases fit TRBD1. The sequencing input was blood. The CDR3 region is CASSFPGQGLTRQYF. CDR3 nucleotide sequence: TGTGCCAGCAGTTTCCCCGGACAGGGTCTTACGAGGCAGTACTTC.